This note documents a single TCR beta chain sequence. The primer mix had 60 Vbeta and 13 Jbeta primers. Only in-frame clones appear in the TCRdb table, and some are missing; sequencing was by immunoSEQ multiplex PCR. The sample consists of 95,000 to 150,000 clones, 80% of them appearing once. Trimming removed 2 bases from V and 7 bases from J; junction bases left unmatched: 5. Germline CDR1 is SGHNT and CDR2 is YYREEE (reference sequence). There are 14 residues in the CDR3. This sample was taken from a study of cytomegalovirus exposure and HLA in healthy donors. The chain is built from TRBV5-4 and TRBJ1-4, with 7 bases that match TRBD1. Sequenced input: PBMCs. The sequence was collected from a female donor in good health and CMV-seropositive. The CDR3 nucleotides are TGTGCCAGCAGCTTTAGGGACAGAGGTGAAAAACTGTTTTTT. This encodes CASSFRDRGEKLFF.